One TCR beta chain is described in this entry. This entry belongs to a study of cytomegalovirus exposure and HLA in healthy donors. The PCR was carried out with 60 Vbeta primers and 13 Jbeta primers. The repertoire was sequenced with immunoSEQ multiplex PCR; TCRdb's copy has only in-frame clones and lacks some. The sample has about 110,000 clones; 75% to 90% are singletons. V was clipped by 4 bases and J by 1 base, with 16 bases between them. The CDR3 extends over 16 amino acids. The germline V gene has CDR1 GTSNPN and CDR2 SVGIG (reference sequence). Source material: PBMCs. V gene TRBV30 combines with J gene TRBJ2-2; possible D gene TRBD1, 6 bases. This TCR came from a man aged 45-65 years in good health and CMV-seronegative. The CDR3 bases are TGTGCCTGGAAAGGGGCCGGGACATTGAACACCGGGGAGCTGTTTTTT. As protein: CAWKGAGTLNTGELFF.